This T cell receptor (beta chain) was sequenced during a study of CD8 T cells in ankylosing spondylitis. Findings and caveats of the study: Reportedly, disease-linked clones are significantly enriched in ankylosing spondylitis patients' matched synovial fluid. A motif of eight or nine highly homologous TCR beta variants was seen as apparently characteristic of ankylosing spondylitis blood. Prior literature has documented some motif variants in synovial fluid and blood from reactive arthritis. Disease-linked clones had a CD8+ phenotype and relatively low frequency in peripheral blood.

Libraries for TCR beta were made by quantitative 5'-RACE with molecular barcodes. TCRdb re-called the 5' RACE reads with MiXCR, one entry per CDR3 protein. This repertoire shows about 330,000 distinct CDR3 sequences, approximately 8.2% found once; its top ten account for just over 14%. This clonotype has more than one count but fewer than ten. Its specificity is unknown. V was pared by 1 base and J by 3 bases, with 4 bases of the junction left unmatched. CDR1 is SGHTA and CDR2 is FQGTGA in the germline V gene. The CDR3 sequence is 17 residues long. What was sequenced was blood, either unsorted or a sorted T cell fraction (not recorded which). This TCR was sampled from a male donor with ankylosing spondylitis. This rearrangement joins TRBV7-3 to TRBJ2-2; 11 positions match TRBD2. The CDR3: CASSLSGTSGDTGELFF. The CDR3 nucleotides are TGTGCCAGCAGCTTAAGTGGGACTAGCGGAGACACCGGGGAGCTGTTTTTT.